These 20 T cell receptor beta chains were all obtained from the same sample, sequenced in a study of T cells in Graves' hyperthyroidism and ophthalmopathy (dated by TCRdb to the late 2010s). Library creation used multiplex PCR. The instrument was an Illumina HiSeq 2000. Amplification of TCR beta CDR3 regions was carried out from RNA transcripts. A first-round RT-PCR of the TCR CDR3 used the HTBI primer set with the Qiagen OneStep RT-PCR kit. The public reads were run again by TCRdb, first through fastp at Q25 and then through MiXCR, and only productive beta chains were kept. Every distinct CDR3 protein forms one entry, paired with its most common genes and DNA. For this sample the table gives approximately 200,000 distinct CDR3 sequences, of which about 17% were detected only once. 44% of the sample is taken by the ten largest. Sequenced: blood. Every receptor here comes from a man aged 35 to 55 with Graves' hyperthyroidism.

This clonotype was observed a few times. The rearrangement uses TRBV10-3 and TRBJ1-1; 7 bases match TRBD1. V gave up 10 bases and J gave up 0 bases; unmatched junction bases: 8. Germline lookup yields CDR1 ENHRY and CDR2 SYGVKD. CDR3 length equals 14 residues. The CDR3 here is CATASGQLNTEAFF. CDR3 DNA sequence: TGTGCCACAGCCTCGGGACAGCTGAACACTGAAGCTTTCTTT.

This clonotype has at least ten counts. The chain joins TRBV6-5 to TRBJ2-5; D unclear. The germline CDR1 and CDR2 sequences are MNHEY and SVGAGI. This CDR3 is built from 15 residues. V shed 0 bases and J shed 5 bases, with 13 bases lying between them. CDR3 coding DNA: TGTGCCAGCAGTTACTCCTTCGACCCCTCGGAGACCCAGTACTTC. It codes for CASSYSFDPSETQYF.

The chain joins TRBV6-2 or TRBV6-3 to TRBJ2-2, with 8 bases fitting TRBD1. The CDR3 has 16 residues. Germline V lookup: CDR1 MNHEY, CDR2 SVGEGT. The V and J ends lost 6 bases and 4 bases, in that order; junction bases with no gene match: 10. CDR3 sequence reads: CASSAGRGRTTGELFF. CDR3 bases: TGTGCCAGCAGCGCCGGCAGGGGGCGAACCACCGGGGAGCTGTTTTTT.

This rearrangement joins TRBV7-3 to TRBJ2-3; tentatively, D is TRBD2 (6 bases). CDR3 length equals 15 residues. Between the trimmed V and J ends, which lost 5 bases and 2 bases, there was a span of 14 bases. The germline V gene has CDR1 SGHTA and CDR2 FQGTGA. This CDR3 is CASSPYRDSTDTQYF. DNA for the CDR3: TGTGCCAGCAGCCCCTACCGGGACTCCACAGATACGCAGTATTTT.

The rearrangement uses TRBV19 and TRBJ2-5; 11 bases agree with TRBD2. The ends lost 2 bases at V and 4 bases at J; junction bases unmatched: 9. This CDR3 is 17 amino acids long. Germline assignment: CDR1 LNHDA and CDR2 SQIVND (reference sequence). CDR3 region: CASSIPLGLADLETQYF. The CDR3 bases are TGTGCCAGTAGTATACCCCTGGGACTAGCGGACCTAGAGACCCAGTACTTC.

This clonotype turned up a few times. The gene calls are TRBV6-1 and TRBJ1-6; D gene unclear. This CDR3 spans 15 amino acids. CDR1 MNHNS and CDR2 SASEGT come from the germline V gene. Trimming shortened V by 1 base and J by 10 bases, and 14 bases separated the two germline ends. CDR3 sequence reads: CASSEVGLGRSPLHF. The DNA of the CDR3 is TGTGCCAGCAGTGAAGTGGGGTTAGGACGCTCACCCCTCCACTTT.

This clonotype was detected only a few times. One junction end does not reproduce the germline sequence, and a read error may be involved. This chain uses TRBV6-1 with TRBJ1-1; D is undetermined. This CDR3 region has 13 residues. CDR1 is MNHNS and CDR2 is SASEGT in the germline V gene. The CDR3 DNA reads as TGTGCCACCACGGACGGACCGAACACTGAAGCTCTCTTT. This codes for CATTDGPNTEALF.

This clonotype was picked up many times. The chain links TRBV6-1 to TRBJ1-5; D is perhaps TRBD1 (5 bases). V dropped 5 bases and J dropped 7 bases, with 18 bases sitting between them. This CDR3 spans 15 amino acids. The V gene's germline CDR1 is MNHNS and CDR2 SASEGT. The CDR3 coding sequence is TGTGCCAGCAGTTTCGAAGGATCAGGGATACAGCCCCAGCATTTT. Translated: CASSFEGSGIQPQHF.

This clonotype showed up many times. CDR3 DNA: TGTGCCAGCAGTTTAGGGCAGGGAGGCTACGAGCAGTACTTC. Amino acid sequence: CASSLGQGGYEQYF. V usage is TRBV12-3 or TRBV12-4 and J usage is TRBJ2-7, with D possibly TRBD2 on 6 matching bases. The CDR3 totals 14 residues. V was cut by 1 base and J by 3 bases, with 10 bases left in between.

V and J are TRBV20-1 and TRBJ2-4, with 8 bases that match TRBD2. Per the germline V gene, CDR1 is DFQATT and CDR2 is SNEGSKA (reference sequence). CDR3 length: 15 amino acids. The CDR3 loop reads CSRVPSGGRGNIQYF. The CDR3, as DNA: TGCAGCAGGGTACCCAGCGGGGGCCGGGGAAACATTCAGTACTTC.

The sample holds a few counts of this clonotype. The genes are TRBV6-1 and TRBJ2-1, with TRBD1 identical over 10 bases. Germline V gene lookup returns CDR1 MNHNS and CDR2 SASEGT. This CDR3 region has 19 residues. V was clipped by 6 bases and J by 9 bases; unmatched bases: 23. DNA of the CDR3: TGTGCCAGCAGAGCCTATGCAGGGGTGACAGGGGGCTCGGGGGGTGAGCAGTTCTTC. Translation: CASRAYAGVTGGSGGEQFF.

This clonotype was seen ten or more times. The chain carries TRBV2 and TRBJ1-1; tentative D call: TRBD1 (5 bases). The CDR3 contains 14 residues. CDR1 and CDR2 (germline): SNHLY, FYNNEI. With 6 bases removed from V and 4 bases from J, the gap between germline ends came to 15 bases. CDR3 residues: CASSADSGGTEAFF. The CDR3 DNA is TGTGCCAGCAGCGCGGATTCCGGGGGCACTGAAGCTTTCTTT.

At least ten counts were recorded for this clonotype. The rearrangement joins TRBV20-1 to TRBJ2-3; either TRBD1 or TRBD2 may supply D (5 bases each). Deletions cut 0 bases from V and 0 bases from J, with 13 bases between. CDR1 is DFQATT and CDR2 is SNEGSKA in the germline V gene (reference sequence). This CDR3 is 16 amino acids long. CDR3 residues: CSAREGPGASTDTQYF. The CDR3 nucleotides read TGCAGTGCTAGAGAGGGACCCGGGGCTAGCACAGATACGCAGTATTTT.

This clonotype was seen at least ten times. The J gene is TRBJ2-3, the V gene TRBV20-1; a weak D match, TRBD2 (5 bases). Per germline, CDR1 DFQATT and CDR2 SNEGSKA (reference sequence). The CDR3 runs 16 residues. With 0 bases removed from V and 2 bases from J, the gap between germline ends came to 15 bases. CDR3 protein: CSARDLGLPFTDTQYF. Written as DNA, the CDR3 is TGCAGTGCTAGAGACCTCGGACTCCCCTTCACAGATACGCAGTATTTT.

This clonotype has only a few counts. This rearrangement joins TRBV9 to TRBJ1-5, with D hard to call. In germline, CDR1 is SGDLS, CDR2 YYNGEE. The V end was cut by 3 bases, the J end by 5 bases, with 15 bases between. The CDR3 consists of 15 residues. CDR3 DNA: TGTGCCAGCAGCGCCGGTCAAGTAACCGATCAGCCCCAGCATTTT. Amino acids: CASSAGQVTDQPQHF.

This clonotype was counted ten times or more. This rearrangement joins TRBV30 to TRBJ2-5, with D perhaps TRBD2 (6 bases). The CDR3 runs to 14 residues. Germline CDR1 is GTSNPN and CDR2 is SVGIG (reference sequence). V was shortened by 4 bases and J by 2 bases, with 14 bases between the two germline ends. The CDR3 DNA reads TGTGCCTGGATGGAGGGACCACTACAAGAGACCCAGTACTTC. Amino acid sequence: CAWMEGPLQETQYF. Full variable domain (missing parts from reference TRBV30 and TRBJ2-5): SQTIHQWPATLVQPVGSPLSLECTVEGTSNPNLYWYRQAAGRGLQLLFYSVGIGQISSEVPQNLSASRPQDRQFILSSKKLLLSDSGFYLCAWMEGPLQETQYFGPGTRLLVL.

This clonotype occurred a few times. The V gene is TRBV5-1, the J gene TRBJ1-3, with D possibly being TRBD1 (6 bases). CDR3 length equals 16 residues. CDR1 is SGHRS, CDR2 YFSETQ, per germline. V was clipped by 7 bases and J by 0 bases, with 17 bases between them. CDR3 DNA sequence: TGCGCCAGCCATTCCGGGGGGGGCGTCTCTGGAAACACCATATATTTT. Amino acid sequence: CASHSGGGVSGNTIYF.

This clonotype has at least ten counts. The rearrangement links TRBV20-1 to TRBJ2-4; D may match TRBD1 or TRBD2 (5 bases each). There are 14 residues in the CDR3. Germline V gene data show CDR1 as DFQATT and CDR2 as SNEGSKA (reference sequence). V was clipped by 5 bases and J by 0 bases, with 11 bases between them. Here the CDR3 reads CSALGTGAKNIQYF. The CDR3 nucleotides are TGCAGTGCTCTCGGGACGGGAGCCAAAAACATTCAGTACTTC.

This clonotype was observed a handful of times. J is TRBJ2-7 and V is TRBV5-4, with a tentative D call TRBD2 (7 bases). V lost 4 bases, J lost 2 bases, and 25 bases lay in between. The CDR3 covers 18 residues. Germline V gives CDR1 SGHNT, CDR2 YYREEE (reference sequence). The CDR3 nucleotides are TGTGCCAGCAGCATCCCCCCGGGGGGCAGCGGGAAACCCTACGAGCAGTACTTC. This sequence encodes CASSIPPGGSGKPYEQYF. The variable domain in full, completed from reference TRBV5-4 and TRBJ2-7, reads ETGVTQSPTHLIKTRGQQVTLRCSSQSGHNTVSWYQQALGQGPQFIFQYYREEENGRGNFPPRFSGLQFPNYSSELNVNALELDDSALYLCASSIPPGGSGKPYEQYFGPGTRLTVT.

This clonotype has a single count. The V gene is TRBV28, the J gene TRBJ1-4, with D possibly TRBD1 on 6 matching bases. The germline V gene has CDR1 MDHEN and CDR2 SYDVKM. The CDR3 spans 15 residues. Trimming stripped 7 bases from V and 0 bases from J, with 12 bases between. The DNA of the CDR3 is TGTGCCAGCAAGATAGAGGGGGCAACTAATGAAAAACTGTTTTTT. This sequence encodes CASKIEGATNEKLFF.